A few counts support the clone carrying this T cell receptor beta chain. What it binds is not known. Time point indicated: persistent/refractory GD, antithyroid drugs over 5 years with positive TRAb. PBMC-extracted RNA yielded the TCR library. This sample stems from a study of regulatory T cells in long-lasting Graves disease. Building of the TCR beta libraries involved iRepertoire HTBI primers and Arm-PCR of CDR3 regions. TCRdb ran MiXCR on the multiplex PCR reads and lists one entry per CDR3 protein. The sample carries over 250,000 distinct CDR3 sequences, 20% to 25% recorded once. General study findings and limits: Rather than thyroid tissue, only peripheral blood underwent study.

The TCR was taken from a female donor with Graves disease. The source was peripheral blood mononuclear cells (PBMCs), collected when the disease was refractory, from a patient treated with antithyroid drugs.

The CDR3 loop is CASSPPLGEAFF. DNA of the CDR3: TGTGCCAGCAGCCCGCCACTGGGTGAAGCTTTCTTT. The chain uses TRBV7-2 and TRBJ1-1; no firm D call. This CDR3 has 12 residues. Germline V CDR1 and CDR2: SGHTA, FQGNSA. With 5 bases removed from V and 7 bases from J, the gap between germline ends came to 11 bases.